A single sample gave rise to the 4 T cell receptor beta chains below, sequenced in a study of vaccination effects on CD4 cells after COVID-19. These TCRs are of unknown antigen specificity. Libraries were prepared by immunoSEQ multiplex PCR; TCRdb keeps only in-frame clonotypes and omits some of them. The sample carries fewer than 75,000 clones, over 60% recorded once. Cells that had been cultured for 10 days were the source of isolated CD4+ T cells. The sample was CD4+ T cells from PBMCs cultured without peptide, taken before COVID-19 vaccination. These receptors were collected from a human donor who received a COVID-19 vaccine.

This chain links TRBV7-3 with TRBJ2-1; 11 bases align to TRBD2. CDR1 and CDR2 from the germline V gene are SGHTA and FQGTGA. Trimming at V came to 5 bases and at J to 8 bases, leaving 11 bases not matched to a gene. The CDR3 has 16 amino acids. The CDR3 DNA follows: TGTGCCAGCAGCCATCTAGCGGGGGGCCTCTATGATGAGCAGTTCTTC. It translates to CASSHLAGGLYDEQFF.

The V gene is TRBV14, the J gene TRBJ1-6; D possibly corresponds to TRBD1 (5 bases). CDR1 and CDR2 from the germline V gene are SGHDN and FVKESK. This CDR3 comprises 13 residues. V dropped 4 bases and J dropped 9 bases, with 10 bases sitting between them. The CDR3 loop is CASSLGGVSPLHF. The CDR3 DNA follows: TGTGCCAGCAGCCTGGGAGGGGTTTCACCCCTCCACTTT. The full variable domain, completed using reference TRBV14 and TRBJ1-6, is EAGVTQFPSHSVIEKGQTVTLRCDPISGHDNLYWYRRVMGKEIKFLLHFVKESKQDESGMPNNRFLAERTGGTYSTLKVQPAELEDSGVYFCASSLGGVSPLHFGNGTRLTVT.

V and J are TRBV30 and TRBJ1-2; possibly TRBD1 for D (5 bases). CDR3 length equals 11 residues. The germline V and J ends were trimmed by 4 bases and 5 bases, with 8 bases remaining between them. Looked up from germline, CDR1 is GTSNPN and CDR2 is SVGIG (reference sequence). CDR3 sequence reads: CAWIGGYGYTF. CDR3 coding DNA: TGTGCCTGGATCGGGGGTTATGGCTACACCTTC.

This clone was observed once. The V gene is TRBV24-1, the J gene TRBJ2-3; 8 bases line up with TRBD2. The CDR3 extends over 17 amino acids. Germline V lookup: CDR1 KGHDR, CDR2 SFDVKD. Trimming removed 3 bases from V and 4 bases from J; junction bases left unmatched: 11. This CDR3 is CATSDPPGLDLADTQYF. CDR3 DNA: TGTGCCACCAGTGATCCACCGGGACTAGATCTCGCAGATACGCAGTATTTT.